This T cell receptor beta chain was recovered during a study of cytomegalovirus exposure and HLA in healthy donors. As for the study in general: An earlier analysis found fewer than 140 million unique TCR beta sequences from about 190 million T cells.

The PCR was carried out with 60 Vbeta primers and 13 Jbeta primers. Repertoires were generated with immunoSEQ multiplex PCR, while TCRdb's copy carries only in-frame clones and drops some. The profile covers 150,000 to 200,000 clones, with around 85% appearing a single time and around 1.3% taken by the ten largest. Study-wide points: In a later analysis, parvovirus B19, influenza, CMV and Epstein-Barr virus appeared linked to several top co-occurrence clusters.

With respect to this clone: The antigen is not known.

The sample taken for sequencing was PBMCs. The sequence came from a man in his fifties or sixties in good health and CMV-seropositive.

CDR3 amino acids: CASSLEPTVNYEQYF. CDR3 bases: TGTGCCAGCAGCTTAGAGCCGACAGTTAACTACGAGCAGTACTTC. J is TRBJ2-7 and V is TRBV11-2, with D possibly matching TRBD1 (5 bases). The CDR3 has 15 residues. Germline values: CDR1 SGHAT, CDR2 FQNNGV. V lost 0 bases and J lost 3, with 12 bases in between. Supplemented by reference TRBV11-2 and TRBJ2-7, the full variable domain reads EAGVAQSPRYKIIEKRQSVAFWCNPISGHATLYWYQQILGQGPKLLIQFQNNGVVDDSQLPKDRFSAERLKGVDSTLKIQPAKLEDSAVYLCASSLEPTVNYEQYFGPGTRLTVT.